The next 20 T cell receptor beta chains were all read from a single sample in a study of neoadjuvant anti-PD-1 for oral cavity cancer. Sequencing used immunoSEQ multiplex PCR; TCRdb keeps in-frame clones, though not all of them. The sample yields approximately 43,000 clones, about three quarters seen once. Time point noted: after neoadjuvant nivolumab, at surgical resection. Sample: PBMCs, taken after nivolumab (anti-PD-1) treatment. Receptor source: a person between 40 and 85 years old with oral cavity squamous cell carcinoma.

The J gene is TRBJ1-1, the V gene TRBV7-9, with a weak D call TRBD1 (6 bases). The CDR3 loop spans 15 amino acids. The V end was cut by 4 bases, the J end by 1 base, with 13 bases between. Germline V gene sequence: CDR1 SEHNR, CDR2 FQNEAQ (reference sequence). This CDR3 reads CASSSAQGANTEAFF. The CDR3 DNA follows: TGTGCCAGCAGCTCCGCACAGGGAGCGAACACTGAAGCTTTCTTT.

This clone has only a few counts. The V and J genes are TRBV7-2 and TRBJ1-1, with D tentatively TRBD1 (5 bases). V dropped 5 bases and J dropped 4 bases, with 17 bases sitting between them. The CDR3 runs 15 residues. Per the germline V gene, CDR1 is SGHTA and CDR2 is FQGNSA. The CDR3: CASSTFRVAGTEAFF. CDR3 DNA sequence: TGTGCCAGCAGCACTTTCAGGGTAGCGGGCACTGAAGCTTTCTTT.

This clone is a singleton in its sample. The gene calls are TRBV19 and TRBJ1-3, with D uncertain. V lost 8 bases to trimming and J lost 0 bases, with 17 bases between them. The germline V gene encodes CDR1 LNHDA and CDR2 SQIVND (reference sequence). The length of the CDR3 is 16 residues. The CDR3 sequence: CASVPSAGHSGNTIYF. The CDR3 DNA reads TGTGCCAGTGTCCCCTCCGCCGGCCACTCTGGAAACACCATATATTTT.

In nucleotides, the CDR3 is TGTGCCAGCAGCCCCCGGACAGCCGACACTGAAGCTTTCTTT. Translated, it gives CASSPRTADTEAFF. This chain uses TRBV9 with TRBJ1-1, with D perhaps TRBD1 (6 bases). The germline V gene has CDR1 SGDLS and CDR2 YYNGEE. V was trimmed by 4 bases and J by 3 bases, leaving 13 bases between them. The CDR3 has 14 amino acids. The full variable domain, its missing parts supplied by reference TRBV9 and TRBJ1-1, is DSGVTQTPKHLITATGQRVTLRCSPRSGDLSVYWYQQSLDQGLQFLIQYYNGEERAKGNILERFSAQQFPDLHSELNLSSLELGDSALYFCASSPRTADTEAFFGQGTRLTVV.

J is TRBJ2-3 and V is TRBV5-5; TRBD1 agrees at 9 bases. The V and J ends lost 4 bases and 6 bases, in that order; junction bases with no gene match: 15. Germline assignment: CDR1 SGHKS and CDR2 YYEKEE (reference sequence). CDR3 length: 17 residues. CDR3 sequence reads: CASSAKIGTGYWDTQYF. CDR3 nucleotide sequence: TGTGCCAGCAGCGCTAAAATTGGGACAGGGTATTGGGATACGCAGTATTTT.

The chain joins TRBV7-6 to TRBJ1-2; D unclear. Germline-derived CDR1 and CDR2 are SGHVS and FNYEAQ. The CDR3 extends over 13 amino acids. The V gene lost 3 bases and the J gene lost 6 bases, with 11 bases spanning the gap. The CDR3 DNA reads TGTGCCAGCAGCTTCAACCCTCAAGATGGCTACACCTTC. Translated: CASSFNPQDGYTF.

J is TRBJ1-5 and V is TRBV6-6; a weak D match, TRBD1 (5 bases). Germline V gives CDR1 MNHNY, CDR2 SVGAGI (reference sequence). This CDR3 is built from 13 residues. The ends were cut back, 7 bases at V and 4 bases at J, with 11 bases in the middle. CDR3 residues: CASTNGGNQPQHF. CDR3 sequence (DNA): TGTGCCAGCACCAACGGGGGTAATCAGCCCCAGCATTTT.

The chain has TRBV5-1 and TRBJ1-2; D possibly corresponds to TRBD1 (6 bases). Trimming cost V 4 bases and J 4 bases, with 14 bases left between them. Germline loops: CDR1 SGHRS, CDR2 YFSETQ. The length of the CDR3 is 14 residues. The CDR3 here is CASSPRTDIYGYTF. The CDR3 DNA reads as TGCGCCAGCAGCCCCCGGACAGACATCTATGGCTACACCTTC.

In this sample, this clone turned up once. J is TRBJ2-1 and V is TRBV5-1; 11 bases fit TRBD2. Germline CDR1 reads SGHRS; CDR2 reads YFSETQ. Trimming at V came to 7 bases and at J to 4 bases, leaving 4 bases not matched to a gene. The CDR3 has 14 amino acids. The CDR3 bases are TGCGCCAGCGCTACTAGCGGGAGATACAATGAGCAGTTCTTC. It codes for CASATSGRYNEQFF.

The chain links TRBV5-1 to TRBJ1-1; TRBD1 matches at 9 bases. The CDR3 length is 16 residues. The V gene end was trimmed by 2 bases and the J gene end by 1 base; junction bases not matched to a gene: 6. Looked up from germline, CDR1 is SGHRS and CDR2 is YFSETQ. CDR3 DNA: TGCGCCAGCAGCTTCGCACCGGGACAGGGGAACACTGAAGCTTTCTTT. It encodes CASSFAPGQGNTEAFF. The variable domain in full, completed from reference TRBV5-1 and TRBJ1-1, reads KAGVTQTPRYLIKTRGQQVTLSCSPISGHRSVSWYQQTPGQGLQFLFEYFSETQRNKGNFPGRFSGRQFSNSRSEMNVSTLELGDSALYLCASSFAPGQGNTEAFFGQGTRLTVV.

The chain links TRBV5-1 to TRBJ1-2; 7 positions agree with TRBD1. Germline V gives CDR1 SGHRS, CDR2 YFSETQ. V shed 4 bases and J 5 bases; nucleotides not matched to a gene: 17. The CDR3 is 17 amino acids. The CDR3, as DNA: TGCGCCAGCAGCCCTTTCGGGGAGGCCCAGGGACAGTATGGCTACACCTTC. This gives the protein CASSPFGEAQGQYGYTF.

The J gene is TRBJ1-6, the V gene TRBV6-4; maybe TRBD1 (5 bases). This CDR3 has 13 amino acids. Germline loops: CDR1 MRHNA, CDR2 SNTAGT. V lost 4 bases and J lost 7, with 8 bases in between. CDR3 residues: CASSAGFNSPLHF. CDR3 nucleotides: TGTGCCAGCAGTGCAGGGTTCAATTCACCCCTCCACTTT.

The genes are TRBV7-9 and TRBJ1-6, with TRBD1 as a possible D gene (6 bases). Germline assignment: CDR1 SEHNR and CDR2 FQNEAQ (reference sequence). The CDR3 contains 16 residues. Trimming removed 0 bases at V and 13 bases at J, with 19 bases between. The CDR3 sequence is CASSLALAGEGIPLHF. The CDR3 DNA sequence: TGTGCCAGCAGCTTAGCGCTCGCAGGGGAAGGGATCCCCCTCCACTTT.

The rearrangement uses TRBV7-9 and TRBJ1-1; possibly TRBD1 for D (5 bases). The length of the CDR3 is 13 residues. Trimming removed 6 bases at V and 3 bases at J, with 11 bases between. CDR1 and CDR2 from the germline V gene are SEHNR and FQNEAQ (reference sequence). CDR3 coding DNA: TGTGCCAGCAGTACCGAAGGGGACACTGAAGCTTTCTTT. The encoded protein is CASSTEGDTEAFF.

Only a few counts were recorded for this clone. The chain links TRBV14 to TRBJ1-2; TRBD1 matches 8 bases. Losses at the gene ends were 5 bases for V and 6 bases for J; bases not matched to a gene: 11. The CDR3 has 15 amino acids. Germline-derived CDR1 and CDR2 are SGHDN and FVKESK. CDR3 DNA: TGTGCCAGCAGCTCGAGCGGGACAGGCCCCCATGGCTACACCTTC. Protein sequence: CASSSSGTGPHGYTF.

In nucleotides, the CDR3 is TGTGCCAGCAGTCGTTCCCCCAATGAGCAGTTCTTC. Protein: CASSRSPNEQFF. The chain couples TRBV28 to TRBJ2-1; D is uncertain. The CDR3 has 12 amino acids. Trimming pared 5 bases from V and 6 bases from J, leaving 8 bases between. Germline values: CDR1 MDHEN, CDR2 SYDVKM.

The chain recombines TRBV5-4 with TRBJ1-2, with 9 bases lining up with TRBD1. From germline, CDR1 is SGHNT and CDR2 YYREEE (reference sequence). This CDR3 has 15 residues. The ends lost 4 bases at V and 4 bases at J; junction bases unmatched: 8. CDR3 sequence (DNA): TGTGCCAGCAGCAAAATAGGGACAGGGATCTATGGCTACACCTTC. This gives the protein CASSKIGTGIYGYTF.

This clone was recorded only once. This rearrangement joins TRBV5-1 to TRBJ1-6; TRBD1 matches 7 bases. Germline V CDR1 and CDR2: SGHRS, YFSETQ. V shed 4 bases, J shed 1 base, and the junction held 8 bases outside the gene matches. This CDR3 contains 17 residues. CDR3 amino acids: CASSPETGRSYNSPLHF. As DNA, the CDR3 is TGCGCCAGCAGCCCGGAGACAGGGAGGTCCTATAATTCACCCCTCCACTTT. The full variable domain, with the rest looked up from reference TRBV5-1 and TRBJ1-6, is KAGVTQTPRYLIKTRGQQVTLSCSPISGHRSVSWYQQTPGQGLQFLFEYFSETQRNKGNFPGRFSGRQFSNSRSEMNVSTLELGDSALYLCASSPETGRSYNSPLHFGNGTRLTVT.

J is TRBJ1-2 and V is TRBV10-3; no definite D call. This CDR3 is built from 16 residues. CDR1 is ENHRY and CDR2 is SYGVKD in the germline V gene. V was clipped by 0 bases and J by 2 bases, with 13 bases between them. The CDR3 is CAISESPGRPNYGYTF. In DNA, the CDR3 is TGTGCCATCAGTGAGTCCCCTGGCAGGCCCAACTATGGCTACACCTTC.

The chain links TRBV7-9 to TRBJ2-3, with D tentatively TRBD1 (6 bases). The CDR3 extends over 15 amino acids. Deletions cut 1 base from V and 7 bases from J, with 15 bases between. Germline V lookup: CDR1 SEHNR, CDR2 FQNEAQ (reference sequence). The CDR3 sequence is CASSLVEGGVNTQYF. The CDR3 bases are TGTGCCAGCAGCTTAGTAGAAGGGGGTGTTAATACGCAGTATTTT.